One T cell receptor (beta chain) is described in this entry. Its antigen remains unknown. This sample was taken from a study of cytomegalovirus exposure and HLA in healthy donors. Study observations and caveats: Most TCR sequences were seen very rarely across donors, but some public TCRs occurred in many. Later, TCR association rates were found to vary by HLA locus, highest for DRB1 and lowest for HLA-C.

Amplification used 60 Vbeta primers and 13 Jbeta primers. TCRdb's table, derived via immunoSEQ multiplex PCR, lists solely in-frame clones and lacks some. The table lists approximately 210,000 clones. The V gene lost 1 base and the J gene lost 4 bases, with 11 bases spanning the gap. This CDR3 region has 15 residues. In germline, CDR1 is SGHRS, CDR2 YFSETQ. The chain has TRBV5-1 and TRBJ2-2; tentative D call: TRBD1 (6 bases). The TCR was taken from a woman in her twenties or thirties in good health and CMV-seropositive. Sequencing was performed on PBMCs. In DNA form, the CDR3 reads TGCGCCAGCAGCTTGTCGGAAGGGGGCACCGGGGAGCTGTTTTTT. This translates into CASSLSEGGTGELFF.